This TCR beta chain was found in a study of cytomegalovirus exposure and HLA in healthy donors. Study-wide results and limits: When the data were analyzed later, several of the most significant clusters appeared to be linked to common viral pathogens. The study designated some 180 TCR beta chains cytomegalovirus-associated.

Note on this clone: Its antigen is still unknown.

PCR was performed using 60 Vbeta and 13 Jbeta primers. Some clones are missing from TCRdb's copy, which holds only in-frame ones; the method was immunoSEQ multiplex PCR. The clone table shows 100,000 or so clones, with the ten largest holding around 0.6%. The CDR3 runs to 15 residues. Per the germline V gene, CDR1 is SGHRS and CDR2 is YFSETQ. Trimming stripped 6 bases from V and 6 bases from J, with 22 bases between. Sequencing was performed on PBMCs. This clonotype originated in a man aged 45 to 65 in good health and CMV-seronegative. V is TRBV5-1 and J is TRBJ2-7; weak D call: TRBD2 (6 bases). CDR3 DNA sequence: TGCGCCAGCATGGACCGGGATCGGGGGAATGGCGAGCAGTACTTC. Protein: CASMDRDRGNGEQYF.